The next 30 T cell receptor beta chains were all read from a single sample in a study of regulatory T cells in long-lasting Graves disease. Time point in this sample: newly diagnosed GD, antithyroid drugs for less than 3 months. The TCR library used RNA extracted from PBMCs. Arm-PCR of CDR3 regions and iRepertoire HTBI primers were the basis on which TCR beta libraries were built. TCRdb analysed the multiplex PCR reads with MiXCR anew, one entry per CDR3 protein. The data hold under 800,000 distinct CDR3 sequences, with 16% observed a single time. These data were also filed under a second study, of T cells in Graves' hyperthyroidism and ophthalmopathy.

Sequences were derived from peripheral blood mononuclear cells (PBMCs), sampled at new diagnosis, from a patient treated with antithyroid drugs. Receptors were obtained from a woman aged 25 to 39 with Graves disease.

This clonotype has at least ten counts. V usage is TRBV28 and J usage is TRBJ1-4, with D perhaps TRBD1 (5 bases). The CDR3 spans 14 residues. The germline V gene has CDR1 MDHEN and CDR2 SYDVKM. V was trimmed by 3 bases and J by 5 bases, leaving 10 bases between them. CDR3 protein: CASSLTAPNEKLFF. CDR3 DNA: TGTGCCAGCAGTTTGACAGCTCCCAATGAAAAACTGTTTTTT. Filled out from reference TRBV28 and TRBJ1-4, the complete variable domain reads DVKVTQSSRYLVKRTGEKVFLECVQDMDHENMFWYRQDPGLGLRLIYFSYDVKMKEKGDIPEGYSVSREKKERFSLILESASTNQTSMYLCASSLTAPNEKLFFGSGTQLSVL.

A note on this clonotype: A much larger clone sits a single nucleotide away, making a read error possible. The V call is TRBV6-2 or TRBV6-3, the J call TRBJ2-7; no definite D call. Germline lookup yields CDR1 MNHEY and CDR2 SVGEGT. This CDR3 has 17 residues. The CDR3 protein is CASSYWVPKRYPHERYF. Here the CDR3 DNA reads TGTGCCAGCAGTTATTGGGTCCCCAAGAGATATCCCCACGAGCGGTACTTC.

This clonotype was observed many times. The chain joins TRBV12-3 or TRBV12-4 to TRBJ2-5; D could derive from TRBD1 or TRBD2 (6 bases each). V was shortened by 5 bases and J by 2 bases, with 15 bases between the two germline ends. The CDR3 spans 15 residues. As DNA, the CDR3 is TGTGCCAGCAGTCCATGGAGGGGGATTCAAGAGACCCAGTACTTC. It is translated as CASSPWRGIQETQYF.

V usage is TRBV2 and J usage is TRBJ2-2; D is possibly TRBD2 (5 bases). Between the trimmed V and J ends, which lost 7 bases and 3 bases, there was a span of 12 bases. The CDR3 consists of 14 residues. From germline, CDR1 is SNHLY and CDR2 FYNNEI. The CDR3 reads CASTPGSDTGELFF. The CDR3 region has the DNA TGTGCCAGCACTCCGGGATCGGACACCGGGGAGCTGTTTTTT.

There are a few counts of this clonotype. The chain links TRBV30 to TRBJ1-2, with a weak D call TRBD1 (6 bases). V dropped 3 bases and J dropped 11 bases, with 16 bases sitting between them. The CDR3 contains 12 residues. The germline gives CDR1 GTSNPN, CDR2 SVGIG (reference sequence). The DNA of the CDR3 is TGTGCCTGGAGCCGACAGGCTCTCGGGTACACCTTC. It yields the protein CAWSRQALGYTF.

This clonotype was detected many times. Written as DNA, the CDR3 is TGTGCCAGCAGGTCAGACATCTACGAGCAGTACTTC. This encodes CASRSDIYEQYF. The V gene is TRBV2, the J gene TRBJ2-7, with D unclear. CDR3 size: 12 residues. With 6 bases removed from V and 3 bases from J, the gap between germline ends came to 9 bases. CDR1 SNHLY and CDR2 FYNNEI come from the germline V gene. Based on the CDR3 plus reference TRBV2 and TRBJ2-7, the full variable domain is EPEVTQTPSHQVTQMGQEVILRCVPISNHLYFYWYRQILGQKVEFLVSFYNNEISEKSEIFDDQFSVERPDGSNFTLKIRSTKLEDSAMYFCASRSDIYEQYFGPGTRLTVT.

This clonotype was seen repeatedly, ten times or more. This CDR3 reads CASSSSGGRYEQYF. CDR3 DNA sequence: TGTGCCAGCAGTTCCAGCGGGGGCAGATACGAGCAGTACTTC. The chain employs TRBV28 and TRBJ2-7; the match to TRBD2 covers 8 bases. The CDR3 totals 14 residues. Per the germline V gene, CDR1 is MDHEN and CDR2 is SYDVKM. V lost 4 bases to trimming and J lost 4 bases; unmatched junction nucleotides: 6.

The gene calls are TRBV3-1 and TRBJ2-1; 9 nucleotides match TRBD1. With 4 bases clipped from V and 7 bases from J, the junction kept 8 bases outside the gene matches. CDR1 and CDR2 from the germline V gene are LGHDT and YNNKEL (reference sequence). CDR3 size: 15 residues. The CDR3 loop reads CASSRRGTGRNEQFF. The CDR3, as DNA: TGTGCCAGCAGCCGAAGAGGGACAGGGAGGAATGAGCAGTTCTTC.

This clonotype was picked up a small number of times. A read error is possible here, since a much larger clone lies one base away. The gene calls are TRBV30 and TRBJ1-2; D gene unclear. Trimming removed 0 bases from V and 7 bases from J, with 6 bases in between. The CDR3 covers 11 residues. The germline V gene encodes CDR1 GTSNPN and CDR2 SVGIG (reference sequence). The CDR3 region has the DNA TGTGCCTGGAGTGTACACCGTGGCTACACCTTC. The encoded protein is CAWSVHRGYTF.

This clonotype was counted at least ten times. The chain carries TRBV12-3 or TRBV12-4 and TRBJ2-7; D is undetermined. V was trimmed by 2 bases and J by 5 bases, leaving 13 bases between them. This CDR3 has 14 amino acids. CDR3 in DNA: TGTGCCAGCAGTTTAACTACCCCCCCTAACGAGCAGTACTTC. Its protein product is CASSLTTPPNEQYF.

This clonotype has only a few counts. The chain recombines TRBV14 with TRBJ1-3; D gene unclear. CDR3 length equals 17 residues. V lost 0 bases and J 2 bases, leaving 14 bases between the germline ends. Germline CDR1 and CDR2: SGHDN and FVKESK. CDR3 in DNA: TGTGCCAGCAGCCAAGAAGGGTCGGGGATTACTGGAAACACCATATATTTT. It yields the protein CASSQEGSGITGNTIYF.

This clonotype has just a few counts. The gene calls are TRBV6-1 and TRBJ1-4; 8 positions agree with TRBD1. The germline V gene encodes CDR1 MNHNS and CDR2 SASEGT. J gave up 0 bases and V 7 bases, and 13 bases lay outside the gene matches. The length of the CDR3 is 18 residues. In nucleotides, the CDR3 is TGTGCCAGCACCCCAGGCAGGACAGGGTCGACAACTAATGAAAAACTGTTTTTT. Its translation: CASTPGRTGSTTNEKLFF.

V gene TRBV7-9 combines with J gene TRBJ2-6; TRBD2 aligns across 9 bases. CDR3 length equals 18 residues. Trimming cost V 1 base and J 0 bases; bases outside gene matches: 4. From germline, CDR1 is SEHNR and CDR2 FQNEAQ (reference sequence). CDR3: CASSLVAGAISGANVLTF. The CDR3 DNA sequence: TGTGCCAGCAGCTTAGTAGCGGGAGCTATCTCTGGGGCCAACGTCCTGACTTTC.

This clonotype was picked up many times. The chain employs TRBV20-1 and TRBJ2-3, with 8 bases fitting TRBD2. Germline trimming cut 8 bases from V and 6 bases from J; bases unmatched to any gene: 10. Per germline, CDR1 DFQATT and CDR2 SNEGSKA (reference sequence). CDR3 length: 13 residues. CDR3 coding DNA: TGCAGTATCCCGGCGGGAGGAAGCGATACGCAGTATTTT. Its translation: CSIPAGGSDTQYF.

This clonotype was seen at least ten times. The rearrangement uses TRBV20-1 and TRBJ1-4; D is possibly TRBD1 (5 bases). The CDR3 spans 14 residues. CDR1 is DFQATT, CDR2 SNEGSKA, per germline (reference sequence). With 6 bases removed from V and 7 bases from J, the gap between germline ends came to 18 bases. CDR3 DNA sequence: TGCAGTGCAGGGAGGGGAGAAGCGGGTGAAAAACTGTTTTTT. Protein product: CSAGRGEAGEKLFF.

As regards this clonotype: A read error may be the cause here, since a much bigger clone is one base away. V gene TRBV11-2 combines with J gene TRBJ1-5; D unclear. Trimming took off 5 bases at V and 5 bases at J, with 10 bases between the two ends. Germline lookup yields CDR1 SGHAT and CDR2 FQNNGV. The CDR3 runs 13 residues. DNA of the CDR3: TGTGCCAGCAGCCCGACCGAGGATCAGCCCCAGCATTTT. Translating gives CASSPTEDQPQHF.

This clonotype was seen many times. J is TRBJ2-1 and V is TRBV7-3; 12 bases are a match to TRBD2. V was clipped by 2 bases and J by 9 bases; unmatched bases: 5. Germline CDR1 SGHTA, CDR2 FQGTGA. The CDR3 is made up of 15 amino acids. Here the CDR3 DNA reads TGTGCCAGCAGCTTAGCTCTAGCGGGAGGGGGTGAGCAGTTCTTC. Protein: CASSLALAGGGEQFF.

In its sample, this clonotype was seen many times. J is TRBJ2-5 and V is TRBV2, with 8 positions matching TRBD2. The ends lost 3 bases at V and 5 bases at J; junction bases unmatched: 8. Germline V gives CDR1 SNHLY, CDR2 FYNNEI. This CDR3 spans 15 amino acids. CDR3 DNA sequence: TGTGCCAGCAGTGATAAAGCGGGAGTCTATGAGACCCAGTACTTC. The encoded protein is CASSDKAGVYETQYF.

The gene calls are TRBV4-1 and TRBJ2-7; 7 bases are shared with TRBD1. The trim removed 3 bases at V and 5 bases at J, leaving 10 bases unmatched. CDR1 is MGHRA, CDR2 YSYEKL, per germline. This CDR3 region has 15 residues. CDR3 region: CASSQGRQGIDEQYF. In nucleotides, the CDR3 is TGCGCCAGCAGCCAGGGGAGACAGGGAATAGACGAGCAGTACTTC.

This clonotype was counted many times. The V call is TRBV6-5, the J call TRBJ1-6; perhaps TRBD1 as D (5 bases). V was trimmed by 2 bases and J by 9 bases, leaving 11 bases between them. The CDR3 runs to 14 residues. Germline CDR1 and CDR2: MNHEY and SVGAGI. CDR3 DNA sequence: TGTGCCAGCAGTTACCTGGGGGAAGGTTCACCCCTCCACTTT. Residues: CASSYLGEGSPLHF.

This clonotype appeared many times. CDR3 DNA: TGTGCCAGTAGCAAAGGGGGTAAAATGGAGCCCCAGCATTTT. Translating it yields CASSKGGKMEPQHF. The chain is built from TRBV19 and TRBJ1-5; D is perhaps TRBD1 (6 bases). The ends were cut back, 6 bases at V and 8 bases at J, with 17 bases in the middle. The germline gives CDR1 LNHDA, CDR2 SQIVND (reference sequence). This CDR3 region has 14 residues.

This clonotype occurred many times. The chain joins TRBV7-2 to TRBJ1-2; 9 bases align to TRBD1. V trimming: 4 bases; J trimming: 6 bases; junction bases outside the gene matches: 15. This CDR3 is 17 amino acids long. From germline, CDR1 is SGHTA and CDR2 FQGNSA. CDR3 loop: CASSYRTGVFFWNGYTF. The CDR3 DNA sequence: TGTGCCAGCAGCTACCGGACAGGGGTATTTTTTTGGAATGGCTACACCTTC.

A few counts support this clonotype. The CDR3 sequence: CASSYQTSGGTGELFF. The CDR3 nucleotides read TGTGCCAGCAGTTATCAGACTAGCGGGGGAACCGGGGAGCTGTTTTTT. The chain is built from TRBV27 and TRBJ2-2, with TRBD2 matching 12 bases. The CDR3 has 16 amino acids. V was pared by 4 bases and J by 5 bases, with 5 bases of the junction left unmatched. Germline loops: CDR1 MNHEY, CDR2 SMNVEV (reference sequence).

The table lists this clonotype with many counts. The rearrangement uses TRBV7-2 and TRBJ1-2, with a weak D call TRBD1 (5 bases). Between the trimmed V and J ends, which lost 5 bases and 4 bases, there was a span of 8 bases. CDR3 size: 12 residues. Germline CDR1 reads SGHTA; CDR2 reads FQGNSA. The CDR3 here is CASSPGLYGYTF. The CDR3 DNA sequence: TGTGCCAGCAGCCCGGGACTCTATGGCTACACCTTC.

On this clonotype: The junction departs from the called germline gene at one end, perhaps through a read error. The chain carries TRBV7-7 and TRBJ2-5; D is unclear. The germline V gene encodes CDR1 SSHAT and CDR2 FNYEAQ (reference sequence). The CDR3 is 14 residues long. This CDR3 is CASSLGRFQESQYF. CDR3 DNA sequence: TGTGCTAGCAGCTTGGGTCGCTTTCAAGAGTCCCAGTACTTC.

At least ten counts were recorded for this clonotype. V gene TRBV6-1 combines with J gene TRBJ1-5; D may be TRBD1 (6 bases). V lost 5 bases and J lost 4, with 12 bases in between. The CDR3 consists of 14 residues. Germline V lookup: CDR1 MNHNS, CDR2 SASEGT. The CDR3 is CASSQQGGNQPQHF. In DNA form, the CDR3 reads TGTGCCAGCAGTCAACAGGGAGGGAATCAGCCCCAGCATTTT.

Concerning this clonotype itself: One end of the junction is discordant with germline, which a read error may explain. CDR3 residues: CAYTRSGSSSCNEQFF. In DNA, the CDR3 is TGTGCCTACACCCGATCCGGGTCAAGCTCCTGCAATGAGCAGTTCTTC. The chain couples TRBV30 to TRBJ2-1; unclear D gene. The length of the CDR3 is 16 residues. Per germline, CDR1 GTSNPN and CDR2 SVGIG (reference sequence).

V gene TRBV12-3 or TRBV12-4 combines with J gene TRBJ1-4, with D possibly being TRBD1 (6 bases). The CDR3 has 15 residues. The germline V and J ends were trimmed by 6 bases and 6 bases, with 17 bases remaining between them. The chain's CDR3 is CASSSRDKGDEKLFF. The DNA for the CDR3 is TGTGCCAGCAGCAGCCGGGACAAGGGGGATGAAAAACTGTTTTTT.

This clonotype was recorded only once. The chain links TRBV27 to TRBJ1-4; no firm D call. The germline V gene encodes CDR1 MNHEY and CDR2 SMNVEV (reference sequence). The CDR3 spans 14 residues. V lost 4 bases to trimming and J lost 5 bases, with 11 bases between them. CDR3 sequence reads: CASSSDEHNEKLFF. The CDR3 DNA reads TGTGCCAGCAGTTCCGACGAGCACAATGAAAAACTGTTTTTT. The full variable domain, its missing parts supplied by reference TRBV27 and TRBJ1-4, is EAQVTQNPRYLITVTGKKLTVTCSQNMNHEYMSWYRQDPGLGLRQIYYSMNVEVTDKGDVPEGYKVSRKEKRNFPLILESPSPNQTSLYFCASSSDEHNEKLFFGSGTQLSVL.

This clonotype has only a few counts. The V call is TRBV20-1, the J call TRBJ1-5; TRBD1 matches at 9 bases. The CDR3 has 15 residues. CDR1 and CDR2 (germline): DFQATT, SNEGSKA (reference sequence). J gave up 0 bases and V 3 bases, and 3 bases lay outside the gene matches. The CDR3 loop reads CSARGTGFSNQPQHF. The DNA for the CDR3 is TGCAGTGCTAGGGGGACAGGGTTTAGCAATCAGCCCCAGCATTTT.